This T cell receptor (beta chain) was found in a study of neurological immune-mediated disorders (dated by TCRdb to about 2019). Concerning the study at large: Of the roughly 34 multiple sclerosis patients, some 30 had relapsing-remitting MS and 3 had secondary progressive MS. Peripheral blood TCR-beta repertoires from HTLV-I-associated myelopathy (HAM/TSP) patients, multiple sclerosis patients and healthy controls were compared by UMI-based sequencing. Alongside PBMC samples, the set of more than 80 TCR-beta libraries contained longitudinal samples, technical triplicates, and paired CD4+ and CD8+ T-cell subsets that had been sorted. The cohort comprised roughly 70 subjects: 15 or so HAM/TSP patients, around 35 multiple sclerosis patients and around 20 healthy controls.

Study-wide conclusions, independent of this receptor: In phylogenetic analysis, the repertoires of 18 of 34 MS patients grouped into a cluster of related CDR3 sequences, which suggests a possible signature at the repertoire level. No identical CDR3 amino acid sequences were shared among expanded clones across subjects, suggesting private TCR-beta repertoires in all groups. The highest TCR clonal expansion was observed in HAM/TSP patients, whereas the lowest was observed in MS patients, even when compared with healthy controls. The MS cluster was not associated with any clinical or MRI features, and the authors stated that larger cohorts are needed.

The CDR3 starts with the cysteine, ends with the phenylalanine, and has 12 residues. Just CDR3 DNA is preserved here, 36 bases in frame from base 1. V and J lose 5 bases and 5 bases, and a span of 13 bases separates them. For CDR1 and CDR2, the germline V gene (reference sequence) lists DFQATT and SNEGSKA. Unsorted PBMC libraries were generated from 2 million PBMCs stored in RNAlater at -80 °C until RNA extraction. Multiple sclerosis patients were enrolled in a US clinical protocol evaluating disease progression by magnetic resonance imaging. Peripheral blood underwent Ficoll-Hypaque density gradient centrifugation to isolate PBMCs, which were then cryopreserved in liquid nitrogen. This clonotype was detected many times. It has no known antigen specificity. The sample holds no much larger clone one base away, and base qualities are not on file. cDNA was synthesized by template-switch 5'RACE using a primer with a 10-nucleotide random unique molecular identifier that tagged each TCR transcript. Every sequencing run yielded over 190 million TCR-beta sequences covering 15-18 subjects. The RNeasy kit was used for extraction of total RNA. The KAPA Real-time Library Amplification kit was used to amplify TCR-beta VDJ regions with primers targeting the TCR constant region and the 5'RACE anchor. A first PCR added sample indexes and Illumina adaptors, and a second PCR then raised library yield. After Ampure bead purification, the TCR product of roughly 650 bp was size-selected on a 2% E-gel SizeSelection system. Before pooling, library quality was assessed on a Bioanalyzer, concentration was determined with Qubit, and library quantification was performed with the Kapa Library Quantification kit. Paired-end 2 x 150 bp sequencing of the libraries was performed on an Illumina HiSeq 2500. To increase sequence diversity, roughly 25-31% phiX was spiked into each library pool. On the authors' methods: The quality-filtered reads were processed with the UMI-based MiGEC pipeline, whose error correction step removed more than 80% of the raw TCR sequences. IMGT germline references were used for alignment of VDJ genes, and clonotypes were defined by a unique CDR3 amino acid sequence together with V-J genes. Clonal expansion, Shannon diversity, and CDR3 relatedness (CalcPairwiseDistances, ClusterSamples) were evaluated with VDJtools, and phylogenetic trees were built with CLCbio workbench. Expanded clones were defined as having at least 8 unique UMIs, based on coefficient-of-variation modelling across technical triplicates. In-frame beta chains were kept once TCRdb had trimmed the public reads at Q25 with fastp and called clones with MiXCR. Each entry merges the rows of one CDR3 protein and shows their most common DNA and genes. The V and J calls reflect TCRdb's pipeline rather than the authors' work. This sample has approximately 86,000 distinct CDR3 sequences in its table, and around 2.6% of those were observed once. 1.1% of the sample comes from the top ten.

The receptor was isolated from a woman in her 30s with multiple sclerosis. Recombination joined TRBV20-1 with TRBJ2-7; a tentative D call is TRBD1 (6 bases match). The source material was PBMCs. This receptor carries the CDR3 CSAFPNRDEQYF. The nucleotide sequence is given as TGCAGTGCTTTCCCTAACAGGGACGAGCAGTACTTC.